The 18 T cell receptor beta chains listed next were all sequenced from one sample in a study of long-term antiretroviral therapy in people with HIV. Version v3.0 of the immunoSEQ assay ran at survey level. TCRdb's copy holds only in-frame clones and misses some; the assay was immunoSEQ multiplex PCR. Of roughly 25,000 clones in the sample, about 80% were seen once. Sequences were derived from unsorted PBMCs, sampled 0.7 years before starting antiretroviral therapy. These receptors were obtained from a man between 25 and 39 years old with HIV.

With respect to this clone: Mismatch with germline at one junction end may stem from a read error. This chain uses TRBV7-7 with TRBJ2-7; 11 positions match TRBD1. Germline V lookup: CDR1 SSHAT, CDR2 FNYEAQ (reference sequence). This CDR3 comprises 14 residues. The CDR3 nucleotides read TGTGCTAGCAGCCCCTCCGGGACAGGGGGCGAGCAGTACTTC. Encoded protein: CASSPSGTGGEQYF.

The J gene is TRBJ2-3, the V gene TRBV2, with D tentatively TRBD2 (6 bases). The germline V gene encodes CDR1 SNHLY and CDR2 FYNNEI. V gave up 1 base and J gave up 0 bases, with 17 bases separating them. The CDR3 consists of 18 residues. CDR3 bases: TGTGCCAGCAGTGAAGAAGTGGGTAGGGGACTGAGCACAGATACGCAGTATTTT. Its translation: CASSEEVGRGLSTDTQYF.

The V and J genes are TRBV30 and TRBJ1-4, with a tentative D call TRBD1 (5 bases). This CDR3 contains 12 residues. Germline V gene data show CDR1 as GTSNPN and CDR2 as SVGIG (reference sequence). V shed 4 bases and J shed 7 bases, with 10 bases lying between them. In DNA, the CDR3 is TGTGCCTGGAAGCAGGGAAGTGAAAAACTGTTTTTT. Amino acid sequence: CAWKQGSEKLFF.

The CDR3 DNA follows: TGTGCCATCAGTAGGGACAGTAATAATTCACCCCTCCACTTT. Translated: CAISRDSNNSPLHF. The V and J genes are TRBV10-3 and TRBJ1-6; TRBD1 agrees at 7 bases. The CDR3 loop spans 14 amino acids. The J segment lost 5 bases and the V segment lost 5 bases, leaving 3 bases of the junction unmatched. Germline loops: CDR1 ENHRY, CDR2 SYGVKD.

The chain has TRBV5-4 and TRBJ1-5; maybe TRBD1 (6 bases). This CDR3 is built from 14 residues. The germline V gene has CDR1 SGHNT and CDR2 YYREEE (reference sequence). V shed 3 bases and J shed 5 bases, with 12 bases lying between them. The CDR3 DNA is TGTGCCAGCAGCTCAGGGGTGCGGGATCAGCCCCAGCATTTT. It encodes CASSSGVRDQPQHF.

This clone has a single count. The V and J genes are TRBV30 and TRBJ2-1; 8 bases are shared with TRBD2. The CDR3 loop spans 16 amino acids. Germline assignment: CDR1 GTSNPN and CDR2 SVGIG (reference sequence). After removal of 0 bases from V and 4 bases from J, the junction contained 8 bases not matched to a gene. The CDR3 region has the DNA TGTGCCTGGAGTGTAATCGGTCTAGCGGGTTACAATGAGCAGTTCTTC. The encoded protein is CAWSVIGLAGYNEQFF. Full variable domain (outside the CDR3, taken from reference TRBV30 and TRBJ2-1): SQTIHQWPATLVQPVGSPLSLECTVEGTSNPNLYWYRQAAGRGLQLLFYSVGIGQISSEVPQNLSASRPQDRQFILSSKKLLLSDSGFYLCAWSVIGLAGYNEQFFGPGTRLTVL.

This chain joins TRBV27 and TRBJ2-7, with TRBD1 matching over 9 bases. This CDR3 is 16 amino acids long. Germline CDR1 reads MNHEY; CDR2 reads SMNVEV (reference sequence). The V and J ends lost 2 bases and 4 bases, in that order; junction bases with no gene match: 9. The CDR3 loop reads CASSLRGTGTIYEQYF. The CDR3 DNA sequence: TGTGCCAGCAGTTTAAGGGGGACAGGGACTATATACGAGCAGTACTTC.

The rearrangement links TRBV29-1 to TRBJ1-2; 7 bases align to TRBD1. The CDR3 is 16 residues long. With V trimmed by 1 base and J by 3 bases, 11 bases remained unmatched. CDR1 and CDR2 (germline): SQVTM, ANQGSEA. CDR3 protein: CSVEVSRTGSDYGYTF. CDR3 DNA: TGCAGCGTTGAAGTCTCTCGGACAGGCTCGGACTATGGCTACACCTTC.

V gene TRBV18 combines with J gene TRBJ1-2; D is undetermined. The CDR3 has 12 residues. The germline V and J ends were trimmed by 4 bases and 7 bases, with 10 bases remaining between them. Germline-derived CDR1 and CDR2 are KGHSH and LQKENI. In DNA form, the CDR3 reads TGTGCCAGCTCACAGGGCTCCGGTGGCTACACCTTC. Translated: CASSQGSGGYTF.

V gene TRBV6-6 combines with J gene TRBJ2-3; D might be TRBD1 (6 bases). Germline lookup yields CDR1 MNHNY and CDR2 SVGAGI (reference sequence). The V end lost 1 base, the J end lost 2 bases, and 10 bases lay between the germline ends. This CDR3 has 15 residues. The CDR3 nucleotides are TGTGCCAGCAGTTACTGGGACACTATCACAGATACGCAGTATTTT. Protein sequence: CASSYWDTITDTQYF.

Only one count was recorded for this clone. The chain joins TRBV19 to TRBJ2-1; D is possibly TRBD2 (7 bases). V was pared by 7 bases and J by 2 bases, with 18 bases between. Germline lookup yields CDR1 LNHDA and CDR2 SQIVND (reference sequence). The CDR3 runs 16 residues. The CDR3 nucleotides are TGTGCCAGTAAACTGTATCGGGGGGCTCCCTACAATGAGCAGTTCTTC. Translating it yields CASKLYRGAPYNEQFF.

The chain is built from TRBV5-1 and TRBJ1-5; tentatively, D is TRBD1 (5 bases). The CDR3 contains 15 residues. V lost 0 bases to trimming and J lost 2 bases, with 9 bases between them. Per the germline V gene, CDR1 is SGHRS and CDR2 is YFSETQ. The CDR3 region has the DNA TGCGCCAGCAGCTTGGGGCAGGGAGGCAATCAGCCCCAGCATTTT. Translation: CASSLGQGGNQPQHF.

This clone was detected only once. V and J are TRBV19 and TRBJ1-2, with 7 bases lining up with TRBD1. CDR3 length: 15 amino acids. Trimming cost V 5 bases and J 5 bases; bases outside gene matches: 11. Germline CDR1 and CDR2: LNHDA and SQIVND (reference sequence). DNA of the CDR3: TGTGCCAGTAGTCCGCTCCGGGACAGTCTATATGGCTACACCTTC. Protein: CASSPLRDSLYGYTF. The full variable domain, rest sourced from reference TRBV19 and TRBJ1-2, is DGGITQSPKYLFRKEGQNVTLSCEQNLNHDAMYWYRQDPGQGLRLIYYSQIVNDFQKGDIAEGYSVSREKKESFPLTVTSAQKNPTAFYLCASSPLRDSLYGYTFGSGTRLTVV.

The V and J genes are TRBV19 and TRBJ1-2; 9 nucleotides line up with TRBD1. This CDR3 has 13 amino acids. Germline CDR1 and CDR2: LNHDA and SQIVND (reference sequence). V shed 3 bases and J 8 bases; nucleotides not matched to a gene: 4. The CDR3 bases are TGTGCCAGTAGTATTACAGGGGGCGGCGGCTACACCTTC. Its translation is CASSITGGGGYTF.

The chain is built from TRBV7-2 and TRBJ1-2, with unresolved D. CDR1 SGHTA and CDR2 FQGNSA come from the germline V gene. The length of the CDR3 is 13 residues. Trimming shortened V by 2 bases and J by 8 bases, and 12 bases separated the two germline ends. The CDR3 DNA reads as TGTGCCAGCAGCTTAAAGGGTACCCACGGCTACACCTTC. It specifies CASSLKGTHGYTF.

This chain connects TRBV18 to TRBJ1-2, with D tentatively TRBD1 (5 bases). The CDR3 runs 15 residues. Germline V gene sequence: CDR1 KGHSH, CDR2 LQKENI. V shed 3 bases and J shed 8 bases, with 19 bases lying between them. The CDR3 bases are TGTGCCAGCTCACCGGCCCGGGCAGGGCTCGGCGGCTACACCTTC. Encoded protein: CASSPARAGLGGYTF.

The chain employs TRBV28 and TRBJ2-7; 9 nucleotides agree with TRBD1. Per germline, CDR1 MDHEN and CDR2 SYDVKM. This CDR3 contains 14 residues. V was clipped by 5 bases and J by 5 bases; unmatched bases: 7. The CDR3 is CASSVGTGRHEQYF. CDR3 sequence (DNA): TGTGCCAGCAGTGTCGGGACAGGGCGGCACGAGCAGTACTTC.

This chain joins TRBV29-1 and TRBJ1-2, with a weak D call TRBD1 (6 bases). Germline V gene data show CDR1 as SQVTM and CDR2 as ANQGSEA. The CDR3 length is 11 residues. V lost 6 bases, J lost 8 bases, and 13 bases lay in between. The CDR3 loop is CSVGLGTGYTF. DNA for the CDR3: TGCAGCGTCGGGCTCGGGACAGGCTACACCTTC.